The TCR beta chain under discussion was sequenced for a study of OX40 agonist ivuxolimab in advanced cancers. Overall study context: An agonistic anti-OX40 (CD134) antibody, ivuxolimab, was used to treat the patients.

CDR3 size: 14 residues. Per germline, CDR1 MNHEY and CDR2 SVGAGI. J was trimmed by 7 bases and V by 5 bases; bases with no gene match: 7. Data came from immunoSEQ multiplex PCR; TCRdb stores just in-frame clones and leaves some out. The sample shows about 110,000 clones, about nine tenths of them seen only once. The receptor's source is an adult with an advanced solid tumor such as melanoma, head and neck, liver or kidney cancer. Specimen: CD4+ or CD8+ T cells sorted from blood, collected in a trial of the OX40 agonist ivuxolimab. This chain links TRBV6-5 with TRBJ2-3, with 9 nucleotides matching TRBD1. CDR3 DNA sequence: TGTGCCAGCAGTAGACAGGGGGGGAGGAATACGCAGTATTTT. It yields the protein CASSRQGGRNTQYF.